This T cell receptor beta chain stems from a study of early T cells in non-severe SARS-CoV-2 infection. This clonotype occurred many times. Its specificity is not known. TCRdb processed the 5' RACE reads anew with MiXCR; each CDR3 protein has one entry. The sample contains about 53,000 distinct CDR3 sequences, about 12% of which appear only once. Broader study findings: Matching results from VDJdb favored anti-spike CD8 responses, leaving private and CD4 specificities undetected.

The source is an adult who was a healthcare worker with PCR-confirmed SARS-CoV-2 infection or an uninfected control (not recorded which). Sequencing used whole blood, obtained at baseline.

The CDR3 DNA reads as TGTGCCAGCACCGCGGGACCATACACCGGGGAGCTGTTTTTT. Its translation: CASTAGPYTGELFF. The genes are TRBV7-2 and TRBJ2-2; TRBD2 is a possible D gene (6 bases). The CDR3 has 14 amino acids. Germline lookup yields CDR1 SGHTA and CDR2 FQGNSA. V lost 7 bases and J 3 bases, leaving 12 bases between the germline ends.